This note documents a single T cell receptor (beta chain) sequence. Its antigen is unidentified. The ends were cut back, 5 bases at V and 5 bases at J, with 15 bases in the middle. The length of the CDR3 is 14 residues. CDR1 and CDR2 from the germline V gene are MNHEY and SMNVEV (reference sequence). Produced via immunoSEQ multiplex PCR; TCRdb's table is partial and in-frame only. The data hold about 220,000 clones, with roughly 88% observed a single time. Treatment: 15 to 20 received Ad26.COV2.S at low or high dose, single or two shots; a few received placebo; per-sample allocation not given. Sampling was performed 63 days after the first vaccine or placebo injection. A Boston adult aged 18-55 years was the donor. This entry comes from a study of Ad26.COV2.S vaccination and SARS-CoV-2 variants. Study context: Vaccine-arm donor from the placebo-controlled COV1001 Ad26.COV2.S trial.

General observations from the study: Placebo recipients showed lower spike-specific TCR breadth than vaccinees. Breadth, reportedly substantial, characterized the spike-specific CD8+ and CD4+ T cell responses after vaccination.

The chain couples TRBV27 to TRBJ2-5, with D possibly matching TRBD1 (6 bases). This receptor was obtained from a person aged 18-65 years who received the Ad26.COV2.S COVID-19 vaccine or a placebo. The sequencing used peripheral blood, collected in a trial of Ad26.COV2.S vaccine versus placebo. The CDR3 here is CASSPRSGAETQYF. CDR3 in DNA: TGTGCCAGCAGTCCGCGGTCAGGGGCCGAGACCCAGTACTTC.